Following are 10 T cell receptor beta chains from one sample sequenced in a study of regulatory T cells in long-lasting Graves disease. HTBI primers from iRepertoire and Arm-PCR of CDR3 regions yielded the TCR beta libraries. TCRdb independently ran MiXCR on the multiplex PCR reads; one entry per CDR3 protein. The repertoire holds 420,000 or so distinct CDR3 sequences, 20% to 25% seen once, with about a quarter in the top ten. Described time point: persistent/refractory GD, antithyroid drugs over 5 years with positive TRAb. After RNA was extracted from PBMCs, the TCR library was made from it. Material: peripheral blood mononuclear cells (PBMCs), obtained when the disease was refractory, from a patient treated with antithyroid drugs. These receptors all come from a female donor with Graves disease.

This clonotype was picked up many times. This rearrangement joins TRBV11-1 to TRBJ2-2; maybe TRBD2 (7 bases). V lost 1 base, J lost 13 bases, and 10 bases lay in between. Germline CDR1 is SGHAT and CDR2 is FQDESV (reference sequence). This CDR3 has 12 amino acids. In DNA form, the CDR3 reads TGTGCCAGCAGCTTAGGCGGGGGCCCGCTGTTTTTT. This gives the protein CASSLGGGPLFF. Full variable domain (rest looked up from reference TRBV11-1 and TRBJ2-2): EAEVAQSPRYKITEKSQAVAFWCDPISGHATLYWYRQILGQGPELLVQFQDESVVDDSQLPKDRFSAERLKGVDSTLKIQPAELGDSAMYLCASSLGGGPLFFGEGSRLTVL.

This clonotype was observed a few times. In DNA form, the CDR3 reads TGCGCCAGCAGCTTGGTGTGGGACATTATGGGTAATGAGCAGTTCTTC. Its protein product is CASSLVWDIMGNEQFF. The J gene is TRBJ2-1, the V gene TRBV5-1; maybe TRBD1 (6 bases). The length of the CDR3 is 16 residues. V lost 0 bases, J lost 7 bases, and 17 bases lay in between. The germline CDR1 and CDR2 sequences are SGHRS and YFSETQ. Supplemented by reference TRBV5-1 and TRBJ2-1, the full variable domain reads KAGVTQTPRYLIKTRGQQVTLSCSPISGHRSVSWYQQTPGQGLQFLFEYFSETQRNKGNFPGRFSGRQFSNSRSEMNVSTLELGDSALYLCASSLVWDIMGNEQFFGPGTRLTVL.

This clonotype has a count of ten or more. This chain connects TRBV5-1 to TRBJ1-5; D is possibly TRBD1 (6 bases). V lost 4 bases and J 7 bases, leaving 12 bases between the germline ends. The V gene's germline CDR1 is SGHRS and CDR2 YFSETQ. The length of the CDR3 is 13 residues. For the CDR3, the DNA is TGCGCCAGCAGCCCCGAGGGGGGGCAGCCCCAGCATTTT. Its translation: CASSPEGGQPQHF. The full variable domain, with the rest looked up from reference TRBV5-1 and TRBJ1-5, is KAGVTQTPRYLIKTRGQQVTLSCSPISGHRSVSWYQQTPGQGLQFLFEYFSETQRNKGNFPGRFSGRQFSNSRSEMNVSTLELGDSALYLCASSPEGGQPQHFGDGTRLSIL.

Many counts were recorded for this clonotype. V gene TRBV11-2 combines with J gene TRBJ2-5; D gene unclear. Germline V gene data show CDR1 as SGHAT and CDR2 as FQNNGV. V shed 0 bases and J shed 5 bases, with 7 bases lying between them. The CDR3 length is 13 residues. Here the CDR3 reads CASSLERAETQYF. The CDR3, as DNA: TGTGCCAGCAGCTTAGAAAGGGCCGAGACCCAGTACTTC.

For this clonotype: The junction departs from germline at one end; a sequencing error may be responsible. The chain is built from TRBV2 and TRBJ2-1; a weak D match, TRBD2 (6 bases). Germline V gives CDR1 SNHLY, CDR2 FYNNEI. The length of the CDR3 is 13 residues. CDR3 in DNA: TGTGCCGACCGGCGGGGAGGATACAATGAGCGGTTCTTC. This encodes CADRRGGYNERFF.

The sample holds a few counts of this clonotype. The gene calls are TRBV7-9 and TRBJ1-2; 9 bases map to TRBD1. Germline CDR1 SEHNR, CDR2 FQNEAQ (reference sequence). V was clipped by 2 bases and J by 3 bases; unmatched bases: 7. This CDR3 contains 16 residues. CDR3 nucleotide sequence: TGTGCCAGCAGCTTAACACCGGGACAGGGTTACTATGGCTACACCTTC. Encoded protein: CASSLTPGQGYYGYTF.

A few counts support this clonotype. V gene TRBV5-8 combines with J gene TRBJ1-2; TRBD1 might be the D (5 bases). The CDR3 sequence is 13 residues long. Trimming left V 0 bases short and J 6 bases short, with 9 bases between. Per germline, CDR1 SGHTS and CDR2 YDEGEE. The CDR3 here is CASSLGGAHGYTF. CDR3 sequence (DNA): TGTGCCAGCAGCTTGGGTGGGGCCCATGGCTACACCTTC.

This clonotype is a singleton in its sample. A much larger clone lies a single base off, so this may be a read error. The V and J genes are TRBV6-5 and TRBJ1-6, with TRBD1 as a possible D gene (6 bases). V dropped 2 bases and J dropped 8 bases, with 16 bases sitting between them. The CDR3 runs to 16 residues. CDR1 is MNHEY and CDR2 is SVGAGI in the germline V gene. The CDR3 loop is CASSYRDGGTDSPLHF. CDR3 nucleotide sequence: TGTGCCAGCAGTTACCGAGACGGGGGCACCGATTCACCCCTCCACTTT.

The CDR3 coding sequence is TGTGCCAGCAGTGTCGAGTCCTACAATGAGCAGTTCTTC. It encodes CASSVESYNEQFF. The rearrangement joins TRBV2 to TRBJ2-1; D uncertain. The CDR3 is 13 amino acids. Trimming removed 4 bases from V and 1 base from J, with 5 bases in between. Germline CDR1 SNHLY, CDR2 FYNNEI. Filled out from reference TRBV2 and TRBJ2-1, the complete variable domain reads EPEVTQTPSHQVTQMGQEVILRCVPISNHLYFYWYRQILGQKVEFLVSFYNNEISEKSEIFDDQFSVERPDGSNFTLKIRSTKLEDSAMYFCASSVESYNEQFFGPGTRLTVL.

The gene calls are TRBV7-2 and TRBJ2-3; D call uncertain. CDR3 length equals 14 residues. V lost 1 base to trimming and J lost 4 bases, with 9 bases between them. Per germline, CDR1 SGHTA and CDR2 FQGNSA. CDR3 DNA: TGTGCCAGCAGCTTAGGAGTTTTTGCAGATACGCAGTATTTT. Protein sequence: CASSLGVFADTQYF.